This T cell receptor (beta chain) was documented in a study of tumor-infiltrating lymphocytes in primary liver carcinoma. Whole-study context: The cohort included men and women aged 30 to 69 years.

Findings and limits, study-wide: Less overlap was seen in tumor-adjacent and tumor-blood pairs than in tumor region pairs.

The authors made TCR beta cDNA from about 500 ng total RNA with a constant-region primer. Slightly modified ARM-PCR, run as three nested multiplex PCR rounds, produced the TCR beta libraries. Use of TRBV1-TRBV30 forward primers with a C-beta reverse primer characterized the first two PCR rounds, which lasted around 9 cycles each. TCRdb re-called the multiplex PCR reads through MiXCR, storing one row per CDR3 protein. The table has 90,000 to 140,000 distinct CDR3 sequences, approximately 78% seen once. In the case of this clonotype: Its antigen is still unknown. Sequence at one end of the junction differs from germline and may be a read error.

The CDR3 loop spans 12 amino acids. Germline V gene lookup returns CDR1 GTSNPN and CDR2 SVGIG (reference sequence). Taking about 19-32 mg of unsorted bulk tissue, the authors co-extracted RNA and DNA. Patients' primary liver carcinoma was surgically resected. Five separate regions of each tumor underwent sampling. The sequence came from a man aged 35 to 55 with primary liver carcinoma and hepatitis B virus infection. The rearrangement joins TRBV30 to TRBJ1-1; 7 bases match TRBD1. Sequences were obtained from liver tumor tissue from sampling region 3. Described subset: tumor region T3, left-lateral pole. The CDR3 loop reads CAWDRVGTEVLF. The CDR3 DNA follows: TGTGCCTGGGACAGGGTGGGCACTGAAGTTCTCTTT.